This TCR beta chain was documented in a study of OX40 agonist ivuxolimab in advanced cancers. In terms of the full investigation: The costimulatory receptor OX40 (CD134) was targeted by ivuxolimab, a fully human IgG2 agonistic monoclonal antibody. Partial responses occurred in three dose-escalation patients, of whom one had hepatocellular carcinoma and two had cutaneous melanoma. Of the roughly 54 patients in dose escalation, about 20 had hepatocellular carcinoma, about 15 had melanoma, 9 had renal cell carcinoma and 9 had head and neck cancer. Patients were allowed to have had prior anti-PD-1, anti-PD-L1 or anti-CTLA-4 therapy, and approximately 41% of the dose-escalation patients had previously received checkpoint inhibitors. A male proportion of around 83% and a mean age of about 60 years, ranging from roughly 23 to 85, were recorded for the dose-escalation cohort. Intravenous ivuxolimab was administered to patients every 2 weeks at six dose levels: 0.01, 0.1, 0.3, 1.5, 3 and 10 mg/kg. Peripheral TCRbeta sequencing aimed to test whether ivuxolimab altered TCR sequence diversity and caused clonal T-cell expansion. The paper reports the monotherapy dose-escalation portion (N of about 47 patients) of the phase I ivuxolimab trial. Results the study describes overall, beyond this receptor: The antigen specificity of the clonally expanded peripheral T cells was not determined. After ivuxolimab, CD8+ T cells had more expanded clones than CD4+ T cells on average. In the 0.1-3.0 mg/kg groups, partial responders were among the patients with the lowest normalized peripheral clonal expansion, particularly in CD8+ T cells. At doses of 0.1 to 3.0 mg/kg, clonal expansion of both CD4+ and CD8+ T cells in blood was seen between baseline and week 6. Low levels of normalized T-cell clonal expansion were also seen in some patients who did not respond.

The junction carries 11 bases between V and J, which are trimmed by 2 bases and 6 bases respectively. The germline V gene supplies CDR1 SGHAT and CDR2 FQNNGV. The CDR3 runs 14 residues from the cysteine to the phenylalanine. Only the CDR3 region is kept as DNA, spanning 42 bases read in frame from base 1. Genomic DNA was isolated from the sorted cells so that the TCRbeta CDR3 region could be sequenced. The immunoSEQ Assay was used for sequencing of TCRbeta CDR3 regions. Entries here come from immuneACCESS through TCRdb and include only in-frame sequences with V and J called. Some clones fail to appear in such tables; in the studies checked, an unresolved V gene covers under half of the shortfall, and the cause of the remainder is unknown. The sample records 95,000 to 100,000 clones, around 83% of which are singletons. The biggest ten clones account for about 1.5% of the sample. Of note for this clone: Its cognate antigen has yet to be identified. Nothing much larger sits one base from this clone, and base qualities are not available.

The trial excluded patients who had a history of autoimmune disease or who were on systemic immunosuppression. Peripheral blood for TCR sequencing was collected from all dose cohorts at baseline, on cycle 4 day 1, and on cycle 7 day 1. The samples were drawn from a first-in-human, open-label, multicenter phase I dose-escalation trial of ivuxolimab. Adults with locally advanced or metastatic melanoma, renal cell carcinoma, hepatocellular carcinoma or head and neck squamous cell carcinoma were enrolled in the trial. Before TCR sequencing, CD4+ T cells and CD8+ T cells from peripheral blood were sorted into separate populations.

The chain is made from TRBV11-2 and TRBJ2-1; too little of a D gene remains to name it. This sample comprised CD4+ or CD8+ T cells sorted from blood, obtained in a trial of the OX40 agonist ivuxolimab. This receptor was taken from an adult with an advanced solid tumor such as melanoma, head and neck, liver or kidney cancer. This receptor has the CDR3 CASSLNWPSNEQFF. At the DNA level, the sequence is TGTGCCAGCAGCTTAAATTGGCCCAGCAATGAGCAGTTCTTC.